The 30 T cell receptor beta chains given below trace back to one sample, sequenced in a study of T cells of healthy individuals. Via MiXCR, TCRdb re-called the 5' RACE reads, giving one row per CDR3 protein. Of about 53,000 distinct CDR3 sequences listed, about 14% were seen once; the top ten hold more than 15%. The receptors were sampled from a human donor in good health.

This clonotype was seen repeatedly, ten times or more. V usage is TRBV20-1 and J usage is TRBJ2-5, with 9 bases that match TRBD1. Trimming removed 3 bases from V and 5 bases from J; junction bases left unmatched: 10. The germline gives CDR1 DFQATT, CDR2 SNEGSKA (reference sequence). This CDR3 has 15 residues. This chain's CDR3 is CSASSGTGRPETQYF. The CDR3, as DNA: TGCAGTGCTAGCTCGGGGACAGGGCGCCCCGAGACCCAGTACTTC.

This clonotype ranks as medium-sized (0.01 to 0.1%). The chain has TRBV20-1 and TRBJ1-6, with unresolved D. CDR1 and CDR2 (germline): DFQATT, SNEGSKA (reference sequence). This CDR3 has 16 residues. V was shortened by 0 bases and J by 7 bases, with 16 bases between the two germline ends. The CDR3 DNA sequence: TGCAGTGCTAGAGACTCCCGGACGGCACAGAATTCACCCCTCCACTTT. The encoded protein is CSARDSRTAQNSPLHF.

This clonotype has only a few counts. This rearrangement joins TRBV9 to TRBJ1-2; no clear D. Trimming cost V 6 bases and J 1 base, with 10 bases left between them. The germline gives CDR1 SGDLS, CDR2 YYNGEE. This CDR3 has 13 amino acids. For the CDR3, the DNA is TGTGCCAGCACTCAGGCTGATAACTATGGCTACACCTTC. Its translation is CASTQADNYGYTF.

V usage is TRBV5-4 and J usage is TRBJ2-2, with TRBD2 identical over 9 bases. The CDR3 spans 14 residues. Germline V CDR1 and CDR2: SGHNT, YYREEE (reference sequence). CDR3 in DNA: TGTGCGGGGACTAGCTTCCTGAACACCGGGGAGCTGTTTTTT. Encoded protein: CAGTSFLNTGELFF.

V usage is TRBV7-2 and J usage is TRBJ2-5; D perhaps matches TRBD1 (6 bases). The V end was cut by 4 bases, the J end by 5 bases, with 14 bases between. The CDR3 loop spans 14 amino acids. Germline loops: CDR1 SGHTA, CDR2 FQGNSA. CDR3 DNA sequence: TGTGCCAGCAGCTCGACAGGAGGCATTGAGACCCAGTACTTC. Residues: CASSSTGGIETQYF.

This clonotype came up many times. The V and J genes are TRBV20-1 and TRBJ2-7; 9 nucleotides line up with TRBD1. In germline, CDR1 is DFQATT, CDR2 SNEGSKA (reference sequence). The trim removed 5 bases at V and 0 bases at J, leaving 5 bases unmatched. The CDR3 extends over 14 amino acids. The CDR3 coding sequence is TGCAGTGCTGGCCGGGACAGGGTCTCCTACGAGCAGTACTTC. Translating gives CSAGRDRVSYEQYF.

This clonotype was detected ten times or more. V is TRBV24-1 and J is TRBJ1-5; a weak D match, TRBD1 (6 bases). Germline V lookup: CDR1 KGHDR, CDR2 SFDVKD. Trimming pared 4 bases from V and 7 bases from J, leaving 13 bases between. The CDR3 spans 14 residues. The CDR3 region has the DNA TGTGCCACCAGTGACCAAGGACAGAGGCAGCCCCAGCATTTT. As protein: CATSDQGQRQPQHF.

The chain is built from TRBV28 and TRBJ1-1, with D unresolved. Germline V gene lookup returns CDR1 MDHEN and CDR2 SYDVKM. CDR3 length equals 14 residues. Trimming stripped 6 bases from V and 1 base from J, with 12 bases between. The CDR3 protein is CASSRTGRNTEAFF. The CDR3 bases are TGTGCCAGCAGCCGAACCGGACGGAACACTGAAGCTTTCTTT.

This clonotype was seen only a few times. The chain employs TRBV2 and TRBJ1-2; tentative D call: TRBD1 (6 bases). V lost 4 bases to trimming and J lost 5 bases, with 14 bases between them. CDR1 SNHLY and CDR2 FYNNEI come from the germline V gene. The CDR3 loop spans 14 amino acids. This chain's CDR3 is CASSVYGGAYGYTF. The CDR3, as DNA: TGTGCCAGCAGTGTTTACGGGGGCGCTTATGGCTACACCTTC.

This clonotype was found many times. The V call is TRBV7-3, the J call TRBJ2-1, with a possible D match to TRBD1 (6 bases). The germline gives CDR1 SGHTA, CDR2 FQGTGA. V gave up 5 bases and J gave up 10 bases, with 12 bases separating them. This CDR3 has 12 amino acids. The CDR3 nucleotides read TGTGCCAGCAGCCTAAAAGGGGGAGAGCAGTTCTTC. Protein: CASSLKGGEQFF.

This clonotype was seen ten or more times. V gene TRBV29-1 combines with J gene TRBJ2-4, with D maybe TRBD1 (5 bases). The CDR3 covers 13 residues. Per germline, CDR1 SQVTM and CDR2 ANQGSEA. The V end was cut by 3 bases, the J end by 0 bases, with 6 bases between. DNA for the CDR3: TGCAGCGTTGATCAGGGAGCCAAAAACATTCAGTACTTC. Protein sequence: CSVDQGAKNIQYF.

In its sample, this clonotype was seen many times. The V call is TRBV28, the J call TRBJ1-2; 7 bases are a match to TRBD1. Germline lookup yields CDR1 MDHEN and CDR2 SYDVKM. The junction had 13 bases not matched to a gene; V was cut back by 10 bases and J by 2 bases. CDR3 size: 15 residues. CDR3 bases: TGTGCCACTCACAGGGGCGCTTTAGCGAACTATGGCTACACCTTC. Translation: CATHRGALANYGYTF.

This clonotype was seen repeatedly, ten times or more. This rearrangement joins TRBV6-1 to TRBJ1-1; no firm D call. This CDR3 comprises 13 residues. The germline V and J ends were trimmed by 7 bases and 0 bases, with 9 bases remaining between them. Germline V gene data show CDR1 as MNHNS and CDR2 as SASEGT. The CDR3 bases are TGTGCCAGCATGTGGCGGTTGAACACTGAAGCTTTCTTT. Amino acid sequence: CASMWRLNTEAFF.

This clonotype has ten or more counts. CDR3 nucleotide sequence: TGTGCCAGCAAATGGGTGGACTCACCCCTCCACTTT. It is translated as CASKWVDSPLHF. The chain carries TRBV6-2 or TRBV6-3 and TRBJ1-6; D unresolved. The V gene lost 7 bases and the J gene lost 10 bases, with 11 bases spanning the gap. The CDR3 runs to 12 residues. The germline V gene encodes CDR1 MNHEY and CDR2 SVGEGT.

The chain employs TRBV5-1 and TRBJ2-3; tentative D call: TRBD1 (5 bases). The germline CDR1 and CDR2 sequences are SGHRS and YFSETQ. Trimming left V 0 bases short and J 2 bases short, with 13 bases between. The CDR3 has 16 amino acids. The CDR3 coding sequence is TGCGCCAGCAGCTTGGAGGGGCGGCGGTCCACAGATACGCAGTATTTT. Its protein product is CASSLEGRRSTDTQYF.

There are many counts of this clonotype. The gene calls are TRBV4-3 and TRBJ2-5, with D hard to call. V shed 4 bases and J shed 2 bases, with 14 bases lying between them. Per the germline V gene, CDR1 is LGHNA and CDR2 is YSLEER. This CDR3 region has 15 residues. The CDR3 loop is CASSRLPIIQETQYF. The CDR3 DNA reads TGCGCCAGCAGCCGGCTTCCTATTATTCAAGAGACCCAGTACTTC.

The sample holds a few counts of this clonotype. This chain uses TRBV7-2 with TRBJ2-2; 8 nucleotides line up with TRBD1. V lost 5 bases to trimming and J lost 0 bases; unmatched junction nucleotides: 11. From germline, CDR1 is SGHTA and CDR2 FQGNSA. The CDR3 is 18 amino acids. The chain's CDR3 is CASSPQLGQGANTGELFF. The DNA for the CDR3 is TGTGCCAGCAGCCCGCAACTTGGACAGGGCGCGAACACCGGGGAGCTGTTTTTT.

Many counts were recorded for this clonotype. The genes are TRBV7-9 and TRBJ2-1, with D maybe TRBD2 (5 bases). The CDR3 runs 13 residues. Trimming removed 5 bases at V and 4 bases at J, with 9 bases between. Germline loops: CDR1 SEHNR, CDR2 FQNEAQ (reference sequence). As DNA, the CDR3 is TGTGCCAGCAGCCCGGGGTCATACAATGAGCAGTTCTTC. Translated, it gives CASSPGSYNEQFF.

The chain carries TRBV19 and TRBJ2-1; tentatively, D is TRBD1 (5 bases). V dropped 5 bases and J dropped 1 base, with 9 bases sitting between them. The CDR3 covers 14 residues. The germline gives CDR1 LNHDA, CDR2 SQIVND (reference sequence). The CDR3 bases are TGTGCCAGTAGTCGAGACAGATCCTACAATGAGCAGTTCTTC. It codes for CASSRDRSYNEQFF.

This chain uses TRBV4-2 with TRBJ1-6; 11 bases fit TRBD1. J gave up 9 bases and V 4 bases, and 2 bases lay outside the gene matches. Per germline, CDR1 LGHNA and CDR2 YNFKEQ. CDR3 size: 14 residues. This chain's CDR3 is CASSLGQGASPLHF. The CDR3 DNA sequence: TGTGCCAGCAGCCTCGGACAGGGGGCTTCACCCCTCCACTTT.

The V and J genes are TRBV20-1 and TRBJ2-3, with TRBD1 matching 10 bases. The germline V gene has CDR1 DFQATT and CDR2 SNEGSKA (reference sequence). The ends lost 5 bases at V and 4 bases at J; junction bases unmatched: 6. This CDR3 is 14 amino acids long. Here the CDR3 DNA reads TGCAGTGCTCCCGGGACAGGGGTTTCAGATACGCAGTATTTT. Its translation: CSAPGTGVSDTQYF.

In its sample, this clonotype was seen many times. The gene calls are TRBV12-3 or TRBV12-4 and TRBJ1-3, with D hard to call. CDR3 size: 15 residues. V lost 4 bases, J lost 9 bases, and 19 bases lay in between. CDR3 sequence (DNA): TGTGCCAGCAGTTCCCAGGAGATCCGTATGGGCACCATATATTTT. Its protein is CASSSQEIRMGTIYF.

This clonotype showed up just a few times. The chain is built from TRBV18 and TRBJ1-1; no clear D. V was clipped by 7 bases and J by 0 bases, with 6 bases between them. The CDR3 consists of 12 residues. CDR1 is KGHSH, CDR2 LQKENI, per germline. The CDR3 is CASFSMNTEAFF. CDR3 sequence (DNA): TGTGCCAGCTTCAGCATGAACACTGAAGCTTTCTTT.

This clonotype was seen a few times. The gene calls are TRBV4-1 and TRBJ1-1; D is undetermined. Germline V gene sequence: CDR1 MGHRA, CDR2 YSYEKL. The CDR3 totals 14 residues. Trimming stripped 4 bases from V and 3 bases from J, with 12 bases between. The CDR3 DNA is TGCGCCAGCAGCCTAGAGCCCGGGCACACTGAAGCTTTCTTT. Residues: CASSLEPGHTEAFF.

The chain carries TRBV11-2 and TRBJ2-3, with TRBD2 matching 7 bases. J gave up 2 bases and V 6 bases, and 8 bases lay outside the gene matches. This CDR3 contains 15 residues. Germline V gives CDR1 SGHAT, CDR2 FQNNGV. The CDR3 nucleotides are TGTGCCAGCAGTCGTTCCGGGACTACCACAGATACGCAGTATTTT. Protein sequence: CASSRSGTTTDTQYF.

This clonotype has at least ten counts. The chain employs TRBV9 and TRBJ2-7; tentative D call: TRBD2 (6 bases). Looked up from germline, CDR1 is SGDLS and CDR2 is YYNGEE. CDR3 length: 17 amino acids. Trimming left V 0 bases short and J 5 bases short, with 21 bases between. CDR3: CASSVALSSGSLHEQYF. The CDR3 DNA sequence: TGTGCCAGCAGCGTAGCTCTATCGAGCGGGTCTCTCCACGAGCAGTACTTC.

This clonotype has a count of ten or more. V usage is TRBV28 and J usage is TRBJ2-7; 9 positions match TRBD1. The J segment lost 5 bases and the V segment lost 0 bases, leaving 14 bases of the junction unmatched. This CDR3 has 18 amino acids. The V gene's germline CDR1 is MDHEN and CDR2 SYDVKM. Here the CDR3 DNA reads TGTGCCAGCAGTTTATGGGGCGCCAAGGGACAGGGAGGCCACGAGCAGTACTTC. Translation: CASSLWGAKGQGGHEQYF. The full variable domain, with the rest looked up from reference TRBV28 and TRBJ2-7, is DVKVTQSSRYLVKRTGEKVFLECVQDMDHENMFWYRQDPGLGLRLIYFSYDVKMKEKGDIPEGYSVSREKKERFSLILESASTNQTSMYLCASSLWGAKGQGGHEQYFGPGTRLTVT.

This clonotype has only a few counts. The V and J genes are TRBV3-2 and TRBJ2-3; TRBD1 was called by the table and not checked on the DNA. TRBV3-2 counts as a pseudogene. The CDR3 sequence is 17 residues long. The CDR3 DNA reads TGTGCCAGCAGAGAGGGGAAGGCAGGGGGGGACACAGATACGCAGTATTTT. Protein product: CASREGKAGGDTDTQYF.

This sequence joins TRBV29-1 and TRBJ1-1; D is perhaps TRBD1 (6 bases). The germline gives CDR1 SQVTM, CDR2 ANQGSEA. CDR3 size: 14 residues. The ends were cut back, 3 bases at V and 6 bases at J, with 17 bases in the middle. CDR3 DNA: TGCAGCGTTGATCTAGGCCCAGGGGCTGCTGAAGCTTTCTTT. Protein: CSVDLGPGAAEAFF.

The V and J genes are TRBV7-2 and TRBJ2-3; D could derive from TRBD1 or TRBD2 (5 bases each). V lost 5 bases and J 1 base, leaving 16 bases between the germline ends. Germline CDR1 reads SGHTA; CDR2 reads FQGNSA. This CDR3 has 16 residues. CDR3 residues: CASSPGSTGRTDTQYF. In nucleotides, the CDR3 is TGTGCCAGCAGCCCAGGTTCCACGGGGCGCACAGATACGCAGTATTTT.